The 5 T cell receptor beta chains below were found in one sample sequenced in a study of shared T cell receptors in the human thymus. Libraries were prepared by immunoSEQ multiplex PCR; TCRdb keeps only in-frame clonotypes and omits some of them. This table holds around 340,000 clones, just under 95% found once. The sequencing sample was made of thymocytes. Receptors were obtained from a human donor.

CDR3 loop: CASSLIAWSTDTQYF. The CDR3 DNA follows: TGTGCCAGCAGTTTAATCGCGTGGAGCACAGATACGCAGTATTTT. The V call is TRBV28, the J call TRBJ2-3; D gene unclear. The CDR3 is 15 residues long. CDR1 is MDHEN, CDR2 SYDVKM, per germline. Trimming stripped 2 bases from V and 0 bases from J, with 9 bases between.

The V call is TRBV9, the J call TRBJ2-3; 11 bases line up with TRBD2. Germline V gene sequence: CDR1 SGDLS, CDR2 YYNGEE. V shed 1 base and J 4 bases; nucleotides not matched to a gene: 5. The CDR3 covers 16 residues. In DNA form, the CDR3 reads TGTGCCAGCAGCGTAACTAGCGGGAGCTGGGCAGATACGCAGTATTTT. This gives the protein CASSVTSGSWADTQYF.

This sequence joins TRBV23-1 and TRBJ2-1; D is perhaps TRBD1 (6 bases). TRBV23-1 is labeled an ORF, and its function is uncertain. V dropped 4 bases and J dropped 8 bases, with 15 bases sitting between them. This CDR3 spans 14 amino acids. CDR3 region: CASSLWTAAYEQFF. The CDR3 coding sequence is TGCGCCAGCAGTCTGTGGACAGCGGCATATGAGCAGTTCTTC.

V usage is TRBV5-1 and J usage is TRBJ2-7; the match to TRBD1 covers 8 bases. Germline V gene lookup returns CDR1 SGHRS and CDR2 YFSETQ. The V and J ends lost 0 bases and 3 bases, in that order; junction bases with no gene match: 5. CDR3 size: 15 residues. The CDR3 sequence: CASSLAAGQGYEQYF. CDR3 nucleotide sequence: TGCGCCAGCAGCTTGGCCGCAGGACAGGGCTACGAGCAGTACTTC.

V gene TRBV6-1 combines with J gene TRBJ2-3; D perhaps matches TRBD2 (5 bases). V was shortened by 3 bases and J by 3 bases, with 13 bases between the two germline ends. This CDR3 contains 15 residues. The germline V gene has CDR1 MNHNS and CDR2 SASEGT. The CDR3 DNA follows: TGTGCCAGCAGTGACGAGAGACGGAGGACAGATACGCAGTATTTT. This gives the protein CASSDERRRTDTQYF.